One sample yielded the 9 T cell receptor beta chains listed below, sequenced in a study of cytomegalovirus exposure and HLA in healthy donors. The PCR was carried out with 60 Vbeta primers and 13 Jbeta primers. Some clones are missing from TCRdb's copy, which holds only in-frame ones; the method was immunoSEQ multiplex PCR. The data contain more than 85,000 clones, approximately 76% of them singletons. Material: PBMCs. These receptor sequences come from a woman aged 45 to 65 in good health and CMV-seropositive.

The chain links TRBV11-2 to TRBJ1-1; D possibly corresponds to TRBD1 (6 bases). Trimming took off 4 bases at V and 5 bases at J, with 11 bases between the two ends. The CDR3 runs 13 residues. Germline CDR1 and CDR2: SGHAT and FQNNGV. The CDR3 reads CASSWGGRTEAFF. The CDR3 DNA reads as TGTGCCAGCAGCTGGGGGGGGCGTACTGAAGCTTTCTTT.

V gene TRBV2 combines with J gene TRBJ2-1; tentative D call: TRBD2 (6 bases). Germline V gene lookup returns CDR1 SNHLY and CDR2 FYNNEI. V shed 6 bases and J shed 10 bases, with 22 bases lying between them. The CDR3 has 15 residues. CDR3 coding DNA: TGTGCCAGCAGCGGGGACTCGCCAGGGTGGGTGGAGCAGTTCTTC. It encodes CASSGDSPGWVEQFF.

This clone has more than one count but fewer than ten. The gene calls are TRBV9 and TRBJ2-5, with TRBD2 matching over 10 bases. V gave up 1 base and J gave up 4 bases; unmatched junction bases: 7. This CDR3 region has 16 residues. CDR1 and CDR2 (germline): SGDLS, YYNGEE. CDR3 sequence: CASSVSGSSGGETQYF. CDR3 nucleotides: TGTGCCAGCAGCGTATCTGGTTCTAGCGGGGGAGAGACCCAGTACTTC.

The chain has TRBV6-6 and TRBJ2-5; TRBD2 aligns across 12 bases. Unmatched junction bases numbered 4, after V lost 6 bases and J lost 5 bases. Looked up from germline, CDR1 is MNHNY and CDR2 is SVGAGI (reference sequence). The CDR3 totals 14 residues. CDR3 sequence reads: CASRPSGRGETQYF. Here the CDR3 DNA reads TGTGCCAGCAGACCTAGCGGGAGGGGGGAGACCCAGTACTTC.

The rearrangement uses TRBV4-3 and TRBJ2-3; 8 nucleotides align to TRBD2. Per germline, CDR1 LGHNA and CDR2 YSLEER. The junction had 9 bases not matched to a gene; V was cut back by 8 bases and J by 2 bases. The CDR3 covers 15 residues. The CDR3 is CASRAAGGLTDTQYF. The CDR3 DNA reads TGCGCCAGCCGGGCGGCGGGGGGCCTCACAGATACGCAGTATTTT.

The V gene is TRBV2, the J gene TRBJ1-4; 7 bases match TRBD1. V gave up 8 bases and J gave up 1 base; unmatched junction bases: 4. There are 14 residues in the CDR3. Germline CDR1 SNHLY, CDR2 FYNNEI. The DNA for the CDR3 is TGTGCCAGCGAGAGGGACAGAACTAATGAAAAACTGTTTTTT. It encodes CASERDRTNEKLFF.

This sequence joins TRBV7-6 and TRBJ2-3, with a possible D match to TRBD1 (6 bases). The germline V gene has CDR1 SGHVS and CDR2 FNYEAQ. V was cut by 6 bases and J by 1 base, with 17 bases left in between. The CDR3 sequence is 16 residues long. The CDR3 nucleotides read TGTGCCAGCAGTCCCGGGACACGGATTCGCACAGATACGCAGTATTTT. Translating it yields CASSPGTRIRTDTQYF.

The chain is built from TRBV6-5 and TRBJ1-4, with D possibly TRBD1 on 5 matching bases. V dropped 5 bases and J dropped 5 bases, with 12 bases sitting between them. Germline CDR1 MNHEY, CDR2 SVGAGI. The CDR3 sequence is 14 residues long. CDR3 DNA sequence: TGTGCCAGCAGTGGGATGACAGAAAATGAAAAACTGTTTTTT. Its protein product is CASSGMTENEKLFF.

This rearrangement joins TRBV5-4 to TRBJ2-2, with 9 bases matching TRBD2. Germline V gene lookup returns CDR1 SGHNT and CDR2 YYREEE (reference sequence). The junction had 10 bases not matched to a gene; V was cut back by 4 bases and J by 6 bases. The CDR3 sequence is 16 residues long. The CDR3 reads CASSGAGGFFAGELFF. The CDR3 DNA reads as TGTGCCAGCAGCGGAGCGGGGGGATTCTTTGCCGGGGAGCTGTTTTTT.